Following are 32 T cell receptor beta chains from one sample sequenced in a study of vaccination and CD4 T cells after COVID-19. Treatment noted: approximately 10-day PBMC culture with coronavirus spike peptide pools or control peptides (ViraFEST assay). Which antigens these TCRs recognize remains unknown. Cultured CD4+ T cell DNA underwent sequencing with the Oncomine TCR Beta short-read assay. MiXCR, applied by TCRdb to the PCR reads, yields one record per CDR3 protein. Here the sample spans roughly 10,000 distinct CDR3 sequences, around 54% being singletons. Source material: CD4+ T cells from blood, cultured in vitro. These TCRs come from a human donor who had recovered from COVID-19.

This clonotype was detected only once. The V and J genes are TRBV7-3 and TRBJ2-2, with D uncertain. The CDR3 runs to 15 residues. The V gene's germline CDR1 is SGHTA and CDR2 FQGTGA. V lost 4 bases, J lost 5 bases, and 14 bases lay in between. The CDR3 spells CASSSARLGTGELFF. Written as DNA, the CDR3 is TGTGCCAGCAGCTCAGCTCGACTTGGGACCGGGGAGCTGTTTTTT.

The CDR3 loop is CASSLGGLYEQYF. The DNA for the CDR3 is TGTGCCAGCAGTTTAGGTGGACTCTACGAGCAGTACTTC. The V call is TRBV12-3 or TRBV12-4, the J call TRBJ2-7; tentative D call: TRBD2 (5 bases). There are 13 residues in the CDR3. The germline V and J ends were trimmed by 1 base and 3 bases, with 7 bases remaining between them.

Worth noting for this clonotype: This may stem from a read error, because a much larger clone lies one nucleotide away. This is likely a read error, given that the CDR3 carries no conserved phenylalanine or tryptophan at its end. The genes are TRBV12-3 or TRBV12-4 and TRBJ2-7; tentative D call: TRBD1 (6 bases). Trimming stripped 8 bases from V and 4 bases from J, with 12 bases between. The CDR3 totals 12 residues. For the CDR3, the DNA is TGTGCCAGCGCGCCGGACAGTTACGAGCAGTACTAC. Translation: CASAPDSYEQYY.

The chain couples TRBV19 to TRBJ1-5, with 9 nucleotides matching TRBD1. The CDR3 totals 16 residues. Trimming at V came to 6 bases and at J to 2 bases, leaving 8 bases not matched to a gene. The germline CDR1 and CDR2 sequences are LNHDA and SQIVND (reference sequence). The CDR3 spells CASSIPGQGGNQPQHF. In DNA, the CDR3 is TGTGCCAGTAGCATTCCGGGACAGGGAGGCAATCAGCCCCAGCATTTT.

J is TRBJ1-2 and V is TRBV24-1, with D perhaps matching TRBD1 (5 bases). The CDR3 spans 14 residues. Germline V gene data show CDR1 as KGHDR and CDR2 as SFDVKD. Deletions cut 3 bases from V and 6 bases from J, with 13 bases between. The CDR3 coding sequence is TGTGCCACCAGTGATACCAGGGTCCCTCATGGCTACACCTTC. Protein: CATSDTRVPHGYTF.

J is TRBJ1-2 and V is TRBV20-1; D is unresolved. CDR1 and CDR2 (germline): DFQATT, SNEGSKA (reference sequence). This CDR3 spans 15 amino acids. Trimming took 0 bases from V and 8 from J, leaving 19 bases between them. This chain's CDR3 is CSARDRQLSAGGYTF. The CDR3 DNA sequence: TGCAGTGCTAGAGATCGCCAGTTGTCCGCCGGGGGCTACACCTTC.

This sequence joins TRBV7-2 and TRBJ1-2; perhaps TRBD1 as D (5 bases). The V end lost 1 base, the J end lost 4 bases, and 7 bases lay between the germline ends. Germline V CDR1 and CDR2: SGHTA, FQGNSA. The CDR3 sequence is 13 residues long. The CDR3 loop reads CASSLGGVYGYTF. For the CDR3, the DNA is TGTGCCAGCAGCTTAGGAGGGGTCTATGGCTACACCTTC.

The genes are TRBV24-1 and TRBJ2-3; D not certain. The CDR3 spans 13 residues. The ends were cut back, 4 bases at V and 6 bases at J, with 10 bases in the middle. Germline V CDR1 and CDR2: KGHDR, SFDVKD. CDR3 sequence: CATSDAPRDTQYF. The CDR3 DNA is TGTGCCACCAGTGACGCCCCTCGGGATACGCAGTATTTT.

The chain joins TRBV11-2 to TRBJ2-1; 11 nucleotides line up with TRBD2. Germline values: CDR1 SGHAT, CDR2 FQNNGV. V lost 5 bases, J lost 0 bases, and 6 bases stayed unmatched. The CDR3 consists of 17 residues. The CDR3 spells CASSGTGTSGSYNEQFF. The CDR3 DNA sequence: TGTGCCAGCAGCGGAACCGGGACTAGCGGCTCCTACAATGAGCAGTTCTTC.

This chain links TRBV15 with TRBJ2-1, with 7 bases fitting TRBD2. Germline assignment: CDR1 LNHNV and CDR2 YYDKDF (reference sequence). The CDR3 sequence is 16 residues long. V shed 1 base and J 4 bases; nucleotides not matched to a gene: 7. The DNA of the CDR3 is TGTGCCACCAGCAGAGGGGACTACGTGGGGTACAATGAGCAGTTCTTC. Its translation is CATSRGDYVGYNEQFF.

This clonotype was counted a single time. This sequence joins TRBV2 and TRBJ1-6; D gene unclear. V lost 3 bases and J lost 2, with 5 bases in between. In germline, CDR1 is SNHLY, CDR2 FYNNEI. The length of the CDR3 is 14 residues. The CDR3 nucleotides read TGTGCCAGCAGTGAGGGCACCTATAATTCACCCCTCCACTTT. It encodes CASSEGTYNSPLHF. Using reference TRBV2 and TRBJ1-6 for the parts outside the CDR3, the full variable domain is EPEVTQTPSHQVTQMGQEVILRCVPISNHLYFYWYRQILGQKVEFLVSFYNNEISEKSEIFDDQFSVERPDGSNFTLKIRSTKLEDSAMYFCASSEGTYNSPLHFGNGTRLTVT.

The chain is built from TRBV20-1 and TRBJ1-5; no clear D. The length of the CDR3 is 12 residues. Trimming left V 0 bases short and J 3 bases short, with 3 bases between. The V gene's germline CDR1 is DFQATT and CDR2 SNEGSKA (reference sequence). This CDR3 is CSARDFNQPQHF. CDR3 coding DNA: TGCAGTGCTAGAGATTTCAATCAGCCCCAGCATTTT.

The sample holds a few counts of this clonotype. The chain recombines TRBV20-1 with TRBJ1-1; 7 bases map to TRBD1. Germline V gene sequence: CDR1 DFQATT, CDR2 SNEGSKA (reference sequence). The CDR3 has 15 amino acids. V was clipped by 3 bases and J by 4 bases; unmatched bases: 11. CDR3 protein: CSASKQGIRSTEAFF. CDR3 in DNA: TGCAGTGCTAGTAAACAGGGGATTAGGTCCACTGAAGCTTTCTTT.

This clonotype is large in the sample. V usage is TRBV6-1 and J usage is TRBJ1-2; 7 bases map to TRBD1. The ends lost 6 bases at V and 2 bases at J; junction bases unmatched: 3. This CDR3 comprises 13 residues. Germline lookup yields CDR1 MNHNS and CDR2 SASEGT. The CDR3 nucleotides are TGTGCCAGCAGAGACAGGGAAAACTATGGCTACACCTTC. It translates to CASRDRENYGYTF.

The rearrangement uses TRBV6-5 and TRBJ2-7, with D tentatively TRBD2 (7 bases). The CDR3 has 16 residues. Germline CDR1 and CDR2: MNHEY and SVGAGI. V shed 2 bases and J shed 0 bases, with 14 bases lying between them. CDR3 DNA sequence: TGTGCCAGCAGTTACCTCGGGCGGGGGCTCTCCTACGAGCAGTACTTC. Its translation is CASSYLGRGLSYEQYF.

This chain links TRBV6-1 with TRBJ1-5; a weak D match, TRBD1 (6 bases). There are 14 residues in the CDR3. Trimming shortened V by 4 bases and J by 8 bases, and 15 bases separated the two germline ends. Germline-derived CDR1 and CDR2 are MNHNS and SASEGT. The CDR3 bases are TGTGCCAGCAGTGCAGGAGGGGGACTAGAGCCCCAGCATTTT. It encodes CASSAGGGLEPQHF.

The chain combines TRBV27 with TRBJ1-5; 8 bases map to TRBD1. CDR3 length equals 19 residues. The J segment lost 1 base and the V segment lost 4 bases, leaving 15 bases of the junction unmatched. Germline assignment: CDR1 MNHEY and CDR2 SMNVEV (reference sequence). CDR3 bases: TGTGCCAGCAGTTCCTTTATCAGGGGGCGGAGTAGGAGCAATCAGCCCCAGCATTTT. It translates to CASSSFIRGRSRSNQPQHF.

The chain uses TRBV6-5 and TRBJ2-7; possibly TRBD1 for D (5 bases). There are 14 residues in the CDR3. Germline CDR1 and CDR2: MNHEY and SVGAGI. V was clipped by 2 bases and J by 4 bases, with 12 bases between them. CDR3 sequence: CASSYRGLVYEQYF. The CDR3 nucleotides read TGTGCCAGCAGTTACAGGGGTTTAGTTTACGAGCAGTACTTC.

The chain uses TRBV27 and TRBJ2-6; D is possibly TRBD1 or TRBD2 (5 bases each). V was cut by 2 bases and J by 0 bases, with 8 bases left in between. Germline values: CDR1 MNHEY, CDR2 SMNVEV (reference sequence). The CDR3 has 16 amino acids. The CDR3 DNA follows: TGTGCCAGCAGTTTAGAGGGGTTCTCTGGGGCCAACGTCCTGACTTTC. This gives the protein CASSLEGFSGANVLTF.

This rearrangement joins TRBV6-2 or TRBV6-3 to TRBJ2-6; 7 bases agree with TRBD1. Germline V lookup: CDR1 MNHEY, CDR2 SVGEGT. CDR3 size: 18 residues. V shed 6 bases, J shed 1 base, and the junction held 12 bases outside the gene matches. CDR3 sequence: CASRSKLGTASGANVLTF. The CDR3 DNA reads TGTGCCAGCAGGTCTAAGCTCGGGACAGCATCTGGGGCCAACGTCCTGACTTTC.

As concerns this clonotype: The junction differs from germline at one of its ends, possibly a read error. This chain connects TRBV7-8 to TRBJ2-5, with TRBD1 identical over 7 bases. The germline V gene encodes CDR1 SGHVS and CDR2 FQNEAQ. CDR3 length: 16 residues. CDR3: CASSSPARQGQGTQYF. CDR3 nucleotide sequence: TGTGCCAGCAGCTCCCCCGCTCGACAGGGCCAAGGGACCCAGTACTTC. Complete variable domain (other parts from reference TRBV7-8 and TRBJ2-5): GAGVSQSPRYKVAKRGQDVALRCDPISGHVSLFWYQQALGQGPEFLTYFQNEAQLDKSGLPSDRFFAERPEGSVSTLKIQRTQQEDSAVYLCASSSPARQGQGTQYFGPGTRLLVL.

This chain links TRBV6-2 or TRBV6-3 with TRBJ2-7; TRBD1 is a possible D gene (5 bases). This CDR3 has 13 amino acids. Per germline, CDR1 MNHEY and CDR2 SVGEGT. The V and J ends lost 5 bases and 3 bases respectively, with 11 bases between them. CDR3: CASSQGALYEQYF. In DNA, the CDR3 is TGTGCCAGCAGTCAAGGGGCCCTCTACGAGCAGTACTTC.

This clonotype has only a few counts. The chain combines TRBV20-1 with TRBJ1-2; D might be TRBD1 (6 bases). Between the trimmed V and J ends, which lost 6 bases and 6 bases, there was a span of 14 bases. The CDR3 totals 12 residues. Germline assignment: CDR1 DFQATT and CDR2 SNEGSKA (reference sequence). This CDR3 is CSALRDINGYTF. CDR3 sequence (DNA): TGCAGTGCCCTCCGGGACATAAATGGCTACACCTTC.

Here the CDR3 DNA reads TGTGCCTGGAGTGTAGCGGGGGGGCGCACCGGGGAGCTGTTTTTT. It yields the protein CAWSVAGGRTGELFF. The rearrangement links TRBV30 to TRBJ2-2, with TRBD2 identical over 10 bases. CDR3 length: 15 residues. Per the germline V gene, CDR1 is GTSNPN and CDR2 is SVGIG (reference sequence). Losses at the gene ends were 0 bases for V and 4 bases for J; bases not matched to a gene: 2.

The chain employs TRBV6-5 and TRBJ2-7; TRBD2 agrees at 14 bases. The CDR3 spans 16 residues. Germline V gene lookup returns CDR1 MNHEY and CDR2 SVGAGI. The trim removed 4 bases at V and 3 bases at J, leaving 5 bases unmatched. The CDR3 DNA reads as TGTGCCAGCAGTTTCCCGACTAGCGGGGGGGACTACGAGCAGTACTTC. Translated, it gives CASSFPTSGGDYEQYF.

The gene calls are TRBV20-1 and TRBJ2-1; no clear D. V dropped 4 bases and J dropped 8 bases, with 9 bases sitting between them. The V gene's germline CDR1 is DFQATT and CDR2 SNEGSKA (reference sequence). This CDR3 comprises 11 residues. DNA for the CDR3: TGCAGTGCTAAAGGACGGGATGAGCAGTTCTTC. Translating gives CSAKGRDEQFF.

The CDR3 sequence is CASSEQGETQYF. The CDR3 DNA reads TGTGCCAGCAGTGAACAGGGGGAGACCCAGTACTTC. The chain carries TRBV28 and TRBJ2-5; 7 bases map to TRBD1. The CDR3 is made up of 12 amino acids. Germline V CDR1 and CDR2: MDHEN, SYDVKM. The trim removed 5 bases at V and 5 bases at J, leaving 2 bases unmatched.

This chain connects TRBV7-2 to TRBJ1-5; 12 bases fit TRBD1. CDR1 is SGHTA, CDR2 FQGNSA, per germline. The CDR3 runs 16 residues. The ends lost 5 bases at V and 2 bases at J; junction bases unmatched: 4. CDR3 sequence: CASSEGTGGGNQPQHF. The CDR3 nucleotides read TGTGCCAGCAGCGAAGGGACAGGGGGCGGCAATCAGCCCCAGCATTTT.

Only a few counts were recorded for this clonotype. The DNA of the CDR3 is TGCAGTACCTCCGGACTTTTAAACTATGGCTACACCTTC. Translated: CSTSGLLNYGYTF. V gene TRBV20-1 combines with J gene TRBJ1-2; D is unclear. Germline CDR1 DFQATT, CDR2 SNEGSKA (reference sequence). CDR3 length: 13 residues. Trimming shortened V by 8 bases and J by 2 bases, and 15 bases separated the two germline ends.

The genes are TRBV2 and TRBJ1-1; 7 nucleotides line up with TRBD1. After removal of 4 bases from V and 9 bases from J, the junction contained 11 bases not matched to a gene. The germline CDR1 and CDR2 sequences are SNHLY and FYNNEI. The CDR3 is 14 amino acids. CDR3 sequence (DNA): TGTGCCAGCAGTGCGGACAGGTCGGGGGCACAAGCTTTCTTT. Amino acid sequence: CASSADRSGAQAFF.

For the CDR3, the DNA is TGCAGTGCTAGAGAACCCGGGACCCGGGGGACCTACGAGCAGTACTTC. It encodes CSAREPGTRGTYEQYF. The chain joins TRBV20-1 to TRBJ2-7; D may be TRBD2 (6 bases). This CDR3 is 16 amino acids long. The germline V gene encodes CDR1 DFQATT and CDR2 SNEGSKA (reference sequence). V lost 0 bases and J lost 2, with 17 bases in between.

There are a few counts of this clonotype. This rearrangement joins TRBV6-1 to TRBJ1-2; TRBD1 agrees at 10 bases. The CDR3 contains 16 residues. The J segment lost 4 bases and the V segment lost 5 bases, leaving 10 bases of the junction unmatched. Per germline, CDR1 MNHNS and CDR2 SASEGT. CDR3 loop: CASSPHSTGGSYGYTF. The DNA for the CDR3 is TGTGCCAGCAGTCCCCACTCGACAGGGGGCAGCTATGGCTACACCTTC.